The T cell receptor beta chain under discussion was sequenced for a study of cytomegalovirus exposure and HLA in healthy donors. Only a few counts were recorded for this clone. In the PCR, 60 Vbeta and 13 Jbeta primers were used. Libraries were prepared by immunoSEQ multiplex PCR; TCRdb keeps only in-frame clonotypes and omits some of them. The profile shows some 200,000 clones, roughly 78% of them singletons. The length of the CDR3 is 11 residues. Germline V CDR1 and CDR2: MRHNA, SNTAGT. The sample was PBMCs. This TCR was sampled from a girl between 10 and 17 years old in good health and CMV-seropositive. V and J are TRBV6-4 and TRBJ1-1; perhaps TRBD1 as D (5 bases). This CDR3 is CATESQGEAFF. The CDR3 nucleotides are TGTGCTACCGAGAGCCAGGGAGAAGCTTTCTTT.